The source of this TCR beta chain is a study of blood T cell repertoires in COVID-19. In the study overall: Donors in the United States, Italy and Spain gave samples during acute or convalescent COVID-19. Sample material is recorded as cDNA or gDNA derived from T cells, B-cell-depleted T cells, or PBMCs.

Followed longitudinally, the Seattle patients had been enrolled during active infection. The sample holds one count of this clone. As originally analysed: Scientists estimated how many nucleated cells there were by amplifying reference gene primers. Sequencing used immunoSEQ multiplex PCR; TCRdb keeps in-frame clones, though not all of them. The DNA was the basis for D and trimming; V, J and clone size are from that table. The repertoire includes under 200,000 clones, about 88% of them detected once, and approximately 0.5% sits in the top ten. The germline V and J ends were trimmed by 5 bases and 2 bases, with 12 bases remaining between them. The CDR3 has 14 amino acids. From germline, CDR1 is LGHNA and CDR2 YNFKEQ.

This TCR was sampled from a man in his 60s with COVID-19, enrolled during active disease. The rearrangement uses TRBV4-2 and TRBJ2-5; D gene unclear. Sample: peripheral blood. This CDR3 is CASSSRLSQETQYF. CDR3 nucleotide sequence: TGTGCCAGCAGCTCAAGACTGAGTCAAGAGACCCAGTACTTC.